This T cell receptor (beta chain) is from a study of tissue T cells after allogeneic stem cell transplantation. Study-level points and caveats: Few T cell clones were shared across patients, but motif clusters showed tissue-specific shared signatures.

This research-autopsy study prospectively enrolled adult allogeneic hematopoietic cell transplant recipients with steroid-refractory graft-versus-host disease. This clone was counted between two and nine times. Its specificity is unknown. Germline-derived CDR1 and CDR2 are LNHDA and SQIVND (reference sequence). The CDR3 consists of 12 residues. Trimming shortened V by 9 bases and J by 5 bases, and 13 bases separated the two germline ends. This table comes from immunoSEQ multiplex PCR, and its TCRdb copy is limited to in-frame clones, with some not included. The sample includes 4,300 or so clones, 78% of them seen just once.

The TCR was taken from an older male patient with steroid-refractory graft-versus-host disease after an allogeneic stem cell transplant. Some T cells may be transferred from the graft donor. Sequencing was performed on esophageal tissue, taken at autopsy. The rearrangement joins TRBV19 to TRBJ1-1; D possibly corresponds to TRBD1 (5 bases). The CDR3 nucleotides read TGTGCCAGCGGGACTGCCTATACTGAAGCTTTCTTT. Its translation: CASGTAYTEAFF.